This T cell receptor beta chain was retrieved from a study of blood T cell repertoires in COVID-19. Background on the study: Samples came from the United States, Italy and Spain, spanning acute and convalescent COVID-19. Nucleic acid was either cDNA or gDNA, and it came from T cells, B-cell-depleted T cells, or PBMCs.

The CDR3 has 10 amino acids. Germline V gene sequence: CDR1 MDHEN, CDR2 SYDVKM. V lost 11 bases to trimming and J lost 2 bases, with 4 bases between them. Source study methods: Using reference gene primer amplification, nucleated cell counts were estimated. Clones were read by immunoSEQ multiplex PCR, and TCRdb kept only the in-frame ones, dropping some. V and J calls and clone size are copied from that table; D and trimming were computed from the DNA. This sample carries 65,000 to 70,000 clones, approximately 86% of them seen once, and the ten largest clones take roughly 1.4%. What was sequenced was peripheral blood. The receptor's source is a woman aged 55 to 70 with acute or convalescent COVID-19. The rearrangement links TRBV28 to TRBJ1-3; D remains unclear. CDR3 sequence reads: CAGAGNTIYF. The CDR3, as DNA: TGTGCCGGAGCTGGAAACACCATATATTTT. Combining the CDR3 with reference TRBV28 and TRBJ1-3 gives the whole variable domain DVKVTQSSRYLVKRTGEKVFLECVQDMDHENMFWYRQDPGLGLRLIYFSYDVKMKEKGDIPEGYSVSREKKERFSLILESASTNQTSMYLCAGAGNTIYFGEGSWLTVV.